The 31 T cell receptor beta chains below come from one sample, sequenced in a study of breast tumors, draining lymph nodes, adjacent tissues. The lymph nodes were axillary draining lymph nodes from breast cancer patients. TCRdb recomputed calls from the multiplex PCR reads with MiXCR, one row per CDR3 protein. The sample lists more than 250,000 distinct CDR3 sequences, over 25% occurring once. Sequenced sample: axillary lymph node tissue. These receptor sequences come from a female donor with breast cancer. Some clones in this sample may be carry-over from other donors' samples.

This clonotype was counted ten times or more. This chain links TRBV12-3 or TRBV12-4 with TRBJ1-4, with TRBD1 identical over 7 bases. The CDR3 loop spans 15 amino acids. Losses at the gene ends were 6 bases for V and 7 bases for J; bases not matched to a gene: 11. CDR3 sequence: CASSGGGGIGEKLFF. The CDR3 DNA reads as TGTGCCAGCAGCGGGGGAGGGGGCATTGGTGAAAAACTGTTTTTT.

This clonotype has at least ten counts. The rearrangement joins TRBV10-3 to TRBJ2-2; 12 nucleotides align to TRBD2. CDR1 ENHRY and CDR2 SYGVKD come from the germline V gene. V trimming: 6 bases; J trimming: 6 bases; junction bases outside the gene matches: 11. The CDR3 totals 17 residues. The CDR3 coding sequence is TGTGCCATCAGCCCCACACCGGGACTAGCGGGTTCCGGGGAGCTGTTTTTT. It translates to CAISPTPGLAGSGELFF.

This clonotype was seen only a few times. J is TRBJ2-1 and V is TRBV11-3; TRBD2 aligns across 8 bases. J lost 6 bases, V lost 0 bases, and 4 bases had no gene match. CDR1 is SGHNT, CDR2 YENEEA, per germline. The CDR3 is 15 residues long. CDR3: CASSLEGLGGNEQFF. For the CDR3, the DNA is TGTGCCAGCAGCTTAGAGGGACTAGGGGGCAATGAGCAGTTCTTC. The full variable domain, with the rest looked up from reference TRBV11-3 and TRBJ2-1, is EAGVVQSPRYKIIEKKQPVAFWCNPISGHNTLYWYLQNLGQGPELLIRYENEEAVDDSQLPKDRFSAERLKGVDSTLKIQPAELGDSAVYLCASSLEGLGGNEQFFGPGTRLTVL.

In its sample, this clonotype was seen many times. The chain uses TRBV29-1 and TRBJ2-5; 8 positions match TRBD2. Germline loops: CDR1 SQVTM, CDR2 ANQGSEA. The V segment lost 5 bases and the J segment 6 bases; nucleotides outside the gene matches: 11. This CDR3 is 14 amino acids long. The CDR3 spells CSVQGLVGGKTQYF. In nucleotides, the CDR3 is TGCAGCGTTCAGGGACTAGTTGGGGGAAAGACCCAGTACTTC. Using reference TRBV29-1 and TRBJ2-5 for the parts outside the CDR3, the full variable domain is SAVISQKPSRDICQRGTSLTIQCQVDSQVTMMFWYRQQPGQSLTLIATANQGSEATYESGFVIDKFPISRPNLTFSTLTVSNMSPEDSSIYLCSVQGLVGGKTQYFGPGTRLLVL.

Note on this clonotype: This could be a read error, since a much larger clone is one nucleotide away. V gene TRBV5-4 combines with J gene TRBJ1-2; perhaps TRBD1 as D (5 bases). Germline V gives CDR1 SGHNT, CDR2 YYREEE (reference sequence). The CDR3 consists of 14 residues. The germline V and J ends were trimmed by 2 bases and 8 bases, with 16 bases remaining between them. The CDR3 sequence: CASSFGLIEGGYTF. DNA for the CDR3: TGTGCCAGCAGCTTTGGACTAATCGAGGGGGGCTACACCTTC.

This chain links TRBV30 with TRBJ2-1, with a weak D call TRBD2 (5 bases). Germline V gene lookup returns CDR1 GTSNPN and CDR2 SVGIG (reference sequence). V was trimmed by 0 bases and J by 0 bases, leaving 9 bases between them. The CDR3 totals 15 residues. The CDR3 coding sequence is TGTGCCTGGAGTGTGGTAGGGAGCTCCTACAATGAGCAGTTCTTC. It translates to CAWSVVGSSYNEQFF.

This clonotype has ten or more counts. The rearrangement uses TRBV19 and TRBJ1-2; D is perhaps TRBD1 (5 bases). V dropped 8 bases and J dropped 7 bases, with 11 bases sitting between them. Germline CDR1 and CDR2: LNHDA and SQIVND (reference sequence). The CDR3 extends over 11 amino acids. CDR3: CASFGGSGYTF. The DNA of the CDR3 is TGTGCCAGTTTCGGGGGATCTGGCTACACCTTC.

As for this clonotype: This may be a read error, as it is one base from a much larger clone. The J gene is TRBJ2-7, the V gene TRBV11-2; TRBD2 aligns across 10 bases. V lost 3 bases and J lost 9; bases outside the gene matches: 8. The germline V gene encodes CDR1 SGHAT and CDR2 FQNNGV. The CDR3 consists of 14 residues. CDR3 sequence reads: CASSLTSGRRAQYF. CDR3 DNA sequence: TGTGCCAGCAGCTTGACTAGCGGGCGCAGAGCGCAGTACTTC. The full variable domain, with the rest looked up from reference TRBV11-2 and TRBJ2-7, is EAGVAQSPRYKIIEKRQSVAFWCNPISGHATLYWYQQILGQGPKLLIQFQNNGVVDDSQLPKDRFSAERLKGVDSTLKIQPAKLEDSAVYLCASSLTSGRRAQYFGPGTRLTVT.

In regard to this clonotype: A much larger clone sits a single nucleotide away, making a read error possible. V gene TRBV6-6 combines with J gene TRBJ2-7; 7 positions agree with TRBD2. Germline assignment: CDR1 MNHNY and CDR2 SVGAGI (reference sequence). Trimming took 8 bases from V and 0 from J; bases not matched to a gene: 10. This CDR3 comprises 15 residues. The CDR3 loop is CASLWGRASSYEQYF. CDR3 coding DNA: TGTGCCAGCCTTTGGGGGAGGGCCAGCTCCTACGAGCAGTACTTC.

This clonotype was picked up a small number of times. A read error may be the cause here, since a much bigger clone is one base away. The chain links TRBV9 to TRBJ2-7, with 12 bases identical to TRBD1. J was trimmed by 9 bases and V by 0 bases; bases with no gene match: 10. Germline CDR1 reads SGDLS; CDR2 reads YYNGEE. This CDR3 has 16 residues. DNA for the CDR3: TGTGCCAGCAGCGTAGCTTCGGGACAGGGGGCTAGTGCGCAGTACTTC. Translated: CASSVASGQGASAQYF.

This clonotype was seen many times. The genes are TRBV9 and TRBJ2-7, with TRBD2 matching 13 bases. The CDR3 sequence is 16 residues long. Trimming cost V 6 bases and J 5 bases; bases outside gene matches: 11. Germline V CDR1 and CDR2: SGDLS, YYNGEE. CDR3 nucleotides: TGTGCCAGCACCATAGGAAAAGGACTAGCGGGAGACGAGCAGTACTTC. Protein sequence: CASTIGKGLAGDEQYF.

Many counts were recorded for this clonotype. This chain joins TRBV12-5 and TRBJ1-2; 8 nucleotides agree with TRBD1. Losses at the gene ends were 1 base for V and 4 bases for J; bases not matched to a gene: 5. Germline CDR1 reads LGHNT; CDR2 reads FRNRAP. The CDR3 is 15 amino acids. The DNA of the CDR3 is TGTGCTAGTGGTTTGGCTACAGGGGGGGGCTATGGCTACACCTTC. Its translation is CASGLATGGGYGYTF.

As concerns this clonotype: At one end, the junction sequence differs from germline, possibly due to a read error. This sequence joins TRBV6-5 and TRBJ2-5; TRBD2 might be the D (7 bases). CDR1 and CDR2 from the germline V gene are MNHEY and SVGAGI. CDR3 size: 15 residues. CDR3: CASSHSPGEGETQYF. The CDR3 DNA reads as TGTGCCAGCAGTCACTCGCCAGGGGAGGGAGAGACCCAGTACTTC.

This chain links TRBV6-1 with TRBJ2-5; TRBD1 matches 8 bases. J gave up 5 bases and V 7 bases, and 9 bases lay outside the gene matches. Looked up from germline, CDR1 is MNHNS and CDR2 is SASEGT. CDR3 size: 14 residues. The CDR3 bases are TGTGCCAGCACGGTATCAGGGGGCGCGGAGACCCAGTACTTC. This gives the protein CASTVSGGAETQYF.

The rearrangement links TRBV7-2 to TRBJ2-6, with 9 bases that match TRBD1. Germline lookup yields CDR1 SGHTA and CDR2 FQGNSA. V lost 2 bases and J lost 2; bases outside the gene matches: 10. This CDR3 spans 19 amino acids. CDR3 sequence reads: CASSLYPGTGIAGANVLTF. CDR3 DNA sequence: TGTGCCAGCAGCTTATACCCCGGGACAGGGATAGCTGGGGCCAACGTCCTGACTTTC.

The gene calls are TRBV6-5 and TRBJ2-1, with 11 positions matching TRBD2. Per the germline V gene, CDR1 is MNHEY and CDR2 is SVGAGI. The CDR3 runs 15 residues. The ends lost 6 bases at V and 6 bases at J; junction bases unmatched: 7. CDR3 nucleotides: TGTGCCAGCAGCCGAGTAGCGGGAGGGTTCAATGAGCAGTTCTTC. This gives the protein CASSRVAGGFNEQFF.

The chain uses TRBV7-8 and TRBJ1-3; D may be TRBD1 (6 bases). V lost 5 bases and J lost 10, with 18 bases in between. This CDR3 has 14 amino acids. Germline values: CDR1 SGHVS, CDR2 FQNEAQ. CDR3 sequence (DNA): TGTGCCAGCAGCCGCACAGGGTACCAAGAGACCATATATTTT. Amino acid sequence: CASSRTGYQETIYF. Variable domain in full (rest from reference TRBV7-8 and TRBJ1-3): GAGVSQSPRYKVAKRGQDVALRCDPISGHVSLFWYQQALGQGPEFLTYFQNEAQLDKSGLPSDRFFAERPEGSVSTLKIQRTQQEDSAVYLCASSRTGYQETIYFGEGSWLTVV.

This clonotype was observed at least ten times. The chain links TRBV4-1 to TRBJ1-5, with D unclear. CDR1 is MGHRA and CDR2 is YSYEKL in the germline V gene. Trimming took 1 base from V and 6 from J, leaving 10 bases between them. The CDR3 runs to 14 residues. The CDR3 here is CASSQVGRGQPQHF. CDR3 in DNA: TGCGCCAGCAGCCAAGTAGGGCGCGGTCAGCCCCAGCATTTT.

Worth noting for this clonotype: This may be a read error, as it is one base from a much larger clone. The chain joins TRBV9 to TRBJ2-1, with TRBD2 matching over 8 bases. The CDR3 runs to 15 residues. Germline CDR1 and CDR2: SGDLS and YYNGEE. DNA of the CDR3: TGTGCCAGCAGCGTAGTAGCGGGGTCTTACAATGAGCCGTTCTTC. This encodes CASSVVAGSYNEPFF. Full variable domain (missing parts from reference TRBV9 and TRBJ2-1): DSGVTQTPKHLITATGQRVTLRCSPRSGDLSVYWYQQSLDQGLQFLIQYYNGEERAKGNILERFSAQQFPDLHSELNLSSLELGDSALYFCASSVVAGSYNEPFFGPGTRLTVL.

Turning to this clonotype: A much larger clone differs from this one at a single base, so this may be a read error. In DNA form, the CDR3 reads TGTGCCAACCGCCAAAAGGGTTACAATGAGCAGTTCTTC. Translation gives CANRQKGYNEQFF. The chain joins TRBV5-6 to TRBJ2-1; D is ambiguous. Trimming cost V 9 bases and J 4 bases, with 14 bases left between them. Germline V lookup: CDR1 SGHDT, CDR2 YYEEEE. The CDR3 sequence is 13 residues long.

In its sample, this clonotype was seen many times. The chain couples TRBV2 to TRBJ1-5; D call uncertain. Germline V gene lookup returns CDR1 SNHLY and CDR2 FYNNEI. The CDR3 loop spans 13 amino acids. V was cut by 6 bases and J by 1 base, with 7 bases left in between. The CDR3 bases are TGTGCCAGCAGAGAGTCAAGCAATCAGCCCCAGCATTTT. Translation: CASRESSNQPQHF. Full variable domain (outside the CDR3, taken from reference TRBV2 and TRBJ1-5): EPEVTQTPSHQVTQMGQEVILRCVPISNHLYFYWYRQILGQKVEFLVSFYNNEISEKSEIFDDQFSVERPDGSNFTLKIRSTKLEDSAMYFCASRESSNQPQHFGDGTRLSIL.

To note about this clonotype: The conserved phenylalanine or tryptophan is not found at the CDR3 terminus, so this likely reflects a read error. The V call is TRBV7-2, the J call TRBJ2-3; D not certain. Germline CDR1 is SGHTA and CDR2 is FQGNSA. The length of the CDR3 is 15 residues. V lost 2 bases, J lost 2 bases, and 11 bases lay in between. The CDR3 spells CASSLTGGSTDTQYL. CDR3 in DNA: TGTGCCAGCAGCTTAACGGGCGGATCCACAGATACGCAGTATCTT.

For this clonotype: No conserved phenylalanine or tryptophan is present at the end of the CDR3, so a read error is the likely explanation. The gene calls are TRBV19 and TRBJ1-5; D is perhaps TRBD1 (6 bases). The germline V and J ends were trimmed by 7 bases and 6 bases, with 28 bases remaining between them. Germline V lookup: CDR1 LNHDA, CDR2 SQIVND (reference sequence). This CDR3 has 18 amino acids. CDR3 protein: CASTPSGRGAAVGQPQHL. The DNA for the CDR3 is TGTGCCAGTACCCCATCAGGCAGGGGCGCAGCGGTCGGTCAGCCCCAGCATCTT.

J is TRBJ2-7 and V is TRBV6-2 or TRBV6-3; D ambiguous. The CDR3 has 14 residues. The germline CDR1 and CDR2 sequences are MNHEY and SVGEGT. Trimming pared 5 bases from V and 7 bases from J, leaving 18 bases between. For the CDR3, the DNA is TGTGCCAGCAGTCACCCCGGGCCGGCGGCGGAGCAGTACTTC. Its translation: CASSHPGPAAEQYF.

A word on this clonotype: Possible read error: a much larger clone is one base away. The V gene is TRBV20-1, the J gene TRBJ2-1, with D uncertain. Trimming pared 5 bases from V and 0 bases from J, leaving 17 bases between. The CDR3 has 16 residues. The germline V gene has CDR1 DFQATT and CDR2 SNEGSKA (reference sequence). In DNA form, the CDR3 reads TGCAGTGCTTCAAGTGGGTGGACCTGCTCCTACAATGAGCAGTTCTTC. It is translated as CSASSGWTCSYNEQFF.

In regard to this clonotype: An end of the junction does not agree with germline; a read error may underlie this. This chain links TRBV3-1 with TRBJ2-7, with 10 bases matching TRBD1. CDR1 LGHDT and CDR2 YNNKEL come from the germline V gene (reference sequence). The CDR3 consists of 15 residues. Here the CDR3 reads CASSRTGTGVYGQYF. CDR3 coding DNA: TGTGCCAGCAGCCGGACCGGGACAGGGGTGTACGGGCAGTACTTC.

Ten or more counts support this clonotype. This chain links TRBV11-2 with TRBJ2-7; TRBD1 agrees at 10 bases. Germline loops: CDR1 SGHAT, CDR2 FQNNGV. Trimming cost V 3 bases and J 2 bases; bases outside gene matches: 1. CDR3 length: 14 amino acids. DNA for the CDR3: TGTGCCAGCAGCTTTGGGACAGGGGCCTACGAGCAGTACTTC. As protein: CASSFGTGAYEQYF.

This clonotype has just a few counts. The V and J genes are TRBV6-2 or TRBV6-3 and TRBJ2-7; 15 bases align to TRBD2. The CDR3 runs 17 residues. Germline loops: CDR1 MNHEY, CDR2 SVGEGT. Losses at the gene ends were 2 bases for V and 0 bases for J; bases not matched to a gene: 2. This CDR3 reads CASSYGLAGGSSYEQYF. The CDR3 DNA follows: TGTGCCAGCAGTTACGGACTAGCGGGAGGGAGCTCCTACGAGCAGTACTTC.

The chain couples TRBV9 to TRBJ1-6; D unresolved. The CDR3 is 13 residues long. The V end was cut by 9 bases, the J end by 9 bases, with 16 bases between. Germline CDR1 SGDLS, CDR2 YYNGEE. The CDR3: CANLLGRSSPLHF. For the CDR3, the DNA is TGTGCCAACCTTCTCGGGCGGAGTTCACCCCTCCACTTT. The complete variable domain, with remaining parts taken from reference TRBV9 and TRBJ1-6, reads DSGVTQTPKHLITATGQRVTLRCSPRSGDLSVYWYQQSLDQGLQFLIQYYNGEERAKGNILERFSAQQFPDLHSELNLSSLELGDSALYFCANLLGRSSPLHFGNGTRLTVT.

The chain employs TRBV20-1 and TRBJ2-5, with D unclear. Trimming pared 5 bases from V and 5 bases from J, leaving 24 bases between. The CDR3 is made up of 16 amino acids. Germline V lookup: CDR1 DFQATT, CDR2 SNEGSKA (reference sequence). DNA of the CDR3: TGCAGTGCTCACTACCGAAACTTAGGGCCGTGGGAGACCCAGTACTTC. It yields the protein CSAHYRNLGPWETQYF.

There are a few counts of this clonotype. A junction end diverges from the germline sequence, so it may reflect a read error. This chain uses TRBV6-5 with TRBJ1-3, with a tentative D call TRBD1 (5 bases). The CDR3 contains 16 residues. Per germline, CDR1 MNHEY and CDR2 SVGAGI. The CDR3: CASSHSWTPRWNTIYF. The CDR3 nucleotides read TGTGCCAGCAGTCACTCGTGGACACCCCGGTGGAACACCATATATTTT.